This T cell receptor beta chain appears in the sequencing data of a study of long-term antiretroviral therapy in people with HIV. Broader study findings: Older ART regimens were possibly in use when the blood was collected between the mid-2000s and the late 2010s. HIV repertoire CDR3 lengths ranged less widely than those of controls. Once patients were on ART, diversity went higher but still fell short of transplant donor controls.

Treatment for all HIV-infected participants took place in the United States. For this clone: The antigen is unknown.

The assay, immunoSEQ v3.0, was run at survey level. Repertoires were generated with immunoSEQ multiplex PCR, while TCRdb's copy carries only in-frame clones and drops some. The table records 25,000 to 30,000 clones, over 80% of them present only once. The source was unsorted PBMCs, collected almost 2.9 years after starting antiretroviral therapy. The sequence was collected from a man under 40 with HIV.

The CDR3 loop reads CASSIGVSYNSPLHF. The CDR3 DNA is TGTGCCAGCTCGATTGGGGTCTCCTATAATTCACCCCTCCACTTT. The V call is TRBV18, the J call TRBJ1-6; D is undetermined. Germline V gives CDR1 KGHSH, CDR2 LQKENI. This CDR3 has 15 amino acids. Trimming left V 6 bases short and J 0 bases short, with 9 bases between.